Below are 13 T cell receptor beta chains sequenced from a single sample in a study of cytomegalovirus exposure and HLA in healthy donors. Vbeta (60) and Jbeta (13) primers were used in the PCR. Data came from immunoSEQ multiplex PCR; TCRdb stores just in-frame clones and leaves some out. This sample has 140,000 to 150,000 clones, with approximately 80% found just once. Sample: PBMCs. Receptors were obtained from a female donor in good health and CMV-seronegative.

The CDR3 spells CASSLFGGGTGNTIYF. The CDR3 coding sequence is TGTGCCAGCAGCTTATTTGGAGGGGGCACAGGAAACACCATATATTTT. The V gene is TRBV5-6, the J gene TRBJ1-3; the match to TRBD1 covers 7 bases. The CDR3 loop spans 16 amino acids. V lost 2 bases and J lost 4; bases outside the gene matches: 9. Germline values: CDR1 SGHDT, CDR2 YYEEEE.

This clone was seen at least ten times. The chain has TRBV7-8 and TRBJ1-1; maybe TRBD1 (5 bases). This CDR3 has 14 residues. The V and J ends lost 3 bases and 4 bases respectively, with 12 bases between them. Per the germline V gene, CDR1 is SGHVS and CDR2 is FQNEAQ. The CDR3 region has the DNA TGTGCCAGCAGCTTCAGGGAGGGGTCCACTGAAGCTTTCTTT. It codes for CASSFREGSTEAFF.

In DNA form, the CDR3 reads TGTGCCAGCAGTTCCGGGACAGGAGTCTCTGGAAACACCATATATTTT. Protein product: CASSSGTGVSGNTIYF. The J gene is TRBJ1-3, the V gene TRBV7-4; the match to TRBD1 covers 8 bases. From germline, CDR1 is SGHVT and CDR2 SQSDAQ. This CDR3 region has 16 residues. Trimming removed 6 bases from V and 0 bases from J; junction bases left unmatched: 7.

V usage is TRBV5-1 and J usage is TRBJ1-1; D gene uncertain. The CDR3 contains 14 residues. The V gene's germline CDR1 is SGHRS and CDR2 YFSETQ. Between the trimmed V and J ends, which lost 4 bases and 0 bases, there was a span of 10 bases. The CDR3 DNA is TGCGCCAGCAGCGAACGCACAGTGAACACTGAAGCTTTCTTT. This encodes CASSERTVNTEAFF. Full variable domain (remainder filled in from reference TRBV5-1 and TRBJ1-1): KAGVTQTPRYLIKTRGQQVTLSCSPISGHRSVSWYQQTPGQGLQFLFEYFSETQRNKGNFPGRFSGRQFSNSRSEMNVSTLELGDSALYLCASSERTVNTEAFFGQGTRLTVV.

V usage is TRBV9 and J usage is TRBJ2-2; D is unclear. The CDR3 spans 12 residues. V was clipped by 4 bases and J by 4 bases, with 5 bases between them. Germline V CDR1 and CDR2: SGDLS, YYNGEE. CDR3 in amino acids: CASSPFTGELFF. As DNA, the CDR3 is TGTGCCAGCAGCCCTTTCACCGGGGAGCTGTTTTTT.

There are a few counts of this clone. This chain uses TRBV7-9 with TRBJ2-7; either TRBD1 or TRBD2 may fit D (9 bases each). Germline-derived CDR1 and CDR2 are SEHNR and FQNEAQ (reference sequence). This CDR3 is built from 18 residues. V was pared by 5 bases and J by 7 bases, with 30 bases between. The CDR3 DNA reads as TGTGCCAGCAGCCCCCTGGACAGGGGAGTAGCGGGAGTGGGGGAGCAGTACTTC. This codes for CASSPLDRGVAGVGEQYF.

The rearrangement joins TRBV9 to TRBJ2-1; 10 bases agree with TRBD2. This CDR3 has 15 residues. J gave up 1 base and V 3 bases, and 1 base lay outside the gene matches. The germline V gene has CDR1 SGDLS and CDR2 YYNGEE. The CDR3 protein is CASSAGLASYNEQFF. CDR3 sequence (DNA): TGTGCCAGCAGCGCGGGACTAGCGTCCTACAATGAGCAGTTCTTC.

This chain uses TRBV6-1 with TRBJ2-7, with 11 bases matching TRBD2. CDR3 length: 17 amino acids. The germline V gene has CDR1 MNHNS and CDR2 SASEGT. Losses at the gene ends were 0 bases for V and 4 bases for J; bases not matched to a gene: 8. Here the CDR3 reads CASSEASALAGEYEQYF. The CDR3, as DNA: TGTGCCAGCAGTGAAGCCTCCGCACTAGCGGGAGAGTACGAGCAGTACTTC.

This clone was detected only a few times. The V gene is TRBV4-1, the J gene TRBJ2-1; D gene unclear. From germline, CDR1 is MGHRA and CDR2 YSYEKL. The CDR3 runs 16 residues. V shed 8 bases and J shed 3 bases, with 20 bases lying between them. CDR3: CASVLLSPALYNEQFF. Written as DNA, the CDR3 is TGCGCCAGCGTATTACTTTCCCCCGCGCTCTACAATGAGCAGTTCTTC.

The genes are TRBV5-5 and TRBJ2-7; possible D gene TRBD2, 6 bases. The CDR3 loop spans 13 amino acids. V was trimmed by 3 bases and J by 3 bases, leaving 10 bases between them. Germline CDR1 and CDR2: SGHKS and YYEKEE (reference sequence). The CDR3 here is CASSWGAGYEQYF. Written as DNA, the CDR3 is TGTGCCAGCAGCTGGGGAGCGGGCTACGAGCAGTACTTC.

Remarks on this clone: This sample also contains other DNA sequences that code for the same CDR3. The V and J genes are TRBV6-1 and TRBJ2-3; 7 nucleotides match TRBD2. The CDR3 totals 15 residues. V trimming: 4 bases; J trimming: 3 bases; junction bases outside the gene matches: 7. Germline V CDR1 and CDR2: MNHNS, SASEGT. CDR3 sequence (DNA): TGTGCCAGCAGTGTCGGAACGGGGGGAACAGATACGCAGTATTTT. Its translation: CASSVGTGGTDTQYF.

This clone was picked up one time. The rearrangement links TRBV10-3 to TRBJ2-7; 9 nucleotides align to TRBD1. V was pared by 4 bases and J by 0 bases, with 7 bases of the junction left unmatched. This CDR3 is 16 amino acids long. In germline, CDR1 is ENHRY, CDR2 SYGVKD. Here the CDR3 DNA reads TGTGCCATCAGTGCGTGGGGGACAGGGAGCTCCTACGAGCAGTACTTC. It is translated as CAISAWGTGSSYEQYF.

This clone appeared once. The chain joins TRBV4-2 to TRBJ1-4; weak D call: TRBD1 (5 bases). V was trimmed by 0 bases and J by 3 bases, leaving 20 bases between them. The CDR3 loop spans 19 amino acids. CDR1 LGHNA and CDR2 YNFKEQ come from the germline V gene. The CDR3 bases are TGTGCCAGCAGCCAAGATGAAGGGGCCGCCAGCTCGGCTAATGAAAAACTGTTTTTT. Translation gives CASSQDEGAASSANEKLFF.